This is a list of T cell receptor beta chains from one sample in a study of T-cell reconstitution after alpha-beta-depleted transplantation in children. TCRdb reanalysed the PCR reads using MiXCR and keeps one entry per CDR3 protein. The sample has 120,000 to 150,000 distinct CDR3 sequences, 8.8% seen once; the top ten hold 15% to 20%. The sample here was PBMCs, mostly from graft donor cells, taken 180 days after TCRalphabeta/CD19-depleted stem cell transplant. These receptors were collected from a female patient aged 2-15 years who had a stem cell transplant for congenital amegakaryocytic thrombocytopenia, so the T cells may come from the graft donor. Both conserved end residues are part of each CDR3. The order of the fields is D gene, CDR3 length, J gene, V gene, clone size, CDR3 protein, CDR3 DNA. The D gene is left open where the match is weak. Size tells how often a clone was seen (once, few, many) or the class of an expanded clone, and some rows leave it out.

d_call: -
cdr3_length: 14
j_call: TRBJ1-5
v_call: TRBV5-6
clone_size: few
cdr3_aa: CASSFRGYNQPQHF
cdr3_nt: TGTGCCAGCAGCTTCCGAGGTTACAATCAGCCCCAGCATTTT

d_call: TRBD2
cdr3_length: 14
j_call: TRBJ2-5
v_call: TRBV20-1
clone_size: -
cdr3_aa: CSARTSGGLETQYF
cdr3_nt: TGCAGTGCTAGAACTAGCGGGGGGCTGGAGACCCAGTACTTC

d_call: -
cdr3_length: 15
j_call: TRBJ2-3
v_call: TRBV6-5
clone_size: many
cdr3_aa: CASSYQPRLTDTQYF
cdr3_nt: TGTGCCAGCAGTTACCAACCAAGACTCACAGATACGCAGTATTTT

d_call: -
cdr3_length: 13
j_call: TRBJ2-5
v_call: TRBV2
clone_size: -
cdr3_aa: CASNAGFQETQYF
cdr3_nt: TGTGCCAGCAATGCCGGGTTTCAAGAGACCCAGTACTTC

d_call: -
cdr3_length: 13
j_call: TRBJ2-5
v_call: TRBV7-9
clone_size: many
cdr3_aa: CASSRDQGETQYF
cdr3_nt: TGTGCCAGCAGCAGGGACCAGGGAGAGACCCAGTACTTC

d_call: TRBD1
cdr3_length: 17
j_call: TRBJ1-2
v_call: TRBV6-5
clone_size: -
cdr3_aa: CASSYSGGRAHNYGYTF
cdr3_nt: TGTGCCAGCAGTTATTCAGGGGGCAGAGCCCATAACTATGGCTACACCTTC

d_call: -
cdr3_length: 13
j_call: TRBJ2-7
v_call: TRBV5-1
clone_size: -
cdr3_aa: CASSRDTTYEQYF
cdr3_nt: TGCGCCAGCAGCAGGGACACCACCTACGAGCAGTACTTC

d_call: -
cdr3_length: 12
j_call: TRBJ1-4
v_call: TRBV20-1
clone_size: many
cdr3_aa: CSARKLGRVGGF
cdr3_nt: TGCAGTGCTAGAAAGTTGGGGAGAGTGGGCGGTTTT

d_call: -
cdr3_length: 13
j_call: TRBJ2-1
v_call: TRBV19
clone_size: -
cdr3_aa: CASSIGNNNEQFF
cdr3_nt: TGTGCCAGTAGTATAGGGAATAACAATGAGCAGTTCTTC

d_call: TRBD2
cdr3_length: 13
j_call: TRBJ2-1
v_call: TRBV30
clone_size: many
cdr3_aa: CAWRTSGLNEQFF
cdr3_nt: TGTGCCTGGAGGACTAGCGGGCTAAATGAGCAGTTCTTC

d_call: TRBD2
cdr3_length: 16
j_call: TRBJ2-7
v_call: TRBV7-2
clone_size: many
cdr3_aa: CASSLMEGGSLYEQYF
cdr3_nt: TGTGCCAGCAGCTTAATGGAGGGAGGGTCTCTCTACGAGCAGTACTTC

d_call: TRBD1
cdr3_length: 15
j_call: TRBJ2-1
v_call: TRBV28
clone_size: few
cdr3_aa: CASSTGTGLGNEQFF
cdr3_nt: TGTGCCAGCAGCACCGGGACAGGGTTAGGGAATGAGCAGTTCTTC

d_call: -
cdr3_length: 13
j_call: TRBJ1-5
v_call: TRBV10-2
clone_size: few
cdr3_aa: CASSESRMVPQHF
cdr3_nt: TGCGCCAGCAGTGAGTCGCGGATGGTGCCCCAGCATTTT

d_call: TRBD2
cdr3_length: 15
j_call: TRBJ2-7
v_call: TRBV6-2/TRBV6-3
clone_size: few
cdr3_aa: CASSYSVTSDYEQYF
cdr3_nt: TGTGCCAGCAGTTACTCAGTTACTAGCGACTACGAGCAGTACTTC

d_call: TRBD1
cdr3_length: 15
j_call: TRBJ1-2
v_call: TRBV20-1
clone_size: -
cdr3_aa: CSARDLRTGLDGYTF
cdr3_nt: TGCAGTGCTAGAGACTTACGGACAGGGTTGGATGGCTACACCTTC

d_call: TRBD1
cdr3_length: 14
j_call: TRBJ1-1
v_call: TRBV5-1
clone_size: many
cdr3_aa: CASRPTGVPLEAFF
cdr3_nt: TGCGCCAGCAGACCTACAGGGGTCCCTCTTGAAGCTTTCTTT

d_call: -
cdr3_length: 14
j_call: TRBJ2-1
v_call: TRBV20-1
clone_size: many
cdr3_aa: CSARKLGSYNEQFF
cdr3_nt: TGCAGTGCTAGAAAGCTGGGCTCCTACAATGAGCAGTTCTTC

d_call: -
cdr3_length: 13
j_call: TRBJ2-3
v_call: TRBV6-6
clone_size: -
cdr3_aa: CASSYIGWDTQYF
cdr3_nt: TGTGCCAGCAGTTACATCGGGTGGGATACGCAGTATTTT

d_call: -
cdr3_length: 15
j_call: TRBJ1-3
v_call: TRBV5-1
clone_size: -
cdr3_aa: CASSLVTGRENTIYF
cdr3_nt: TGCGCCAGCAGCTTGGTAACAGGGAGAGAAAACACCATATATTTT

d_call: -
cdr3_length: 15
j_call: TRBJ1-3
v_call: TRBV6-1
clone_size: few
cdr3_aa: CASRGRDRSGNTIYF
cdr3_nt: TGTGCCAGCAGGGGTAGGGATCGGTCTGGAAACACCATATATTTT

d_call: -
cdr3_length: 15
j_call: TRBJ2-3
v_call: TRBV2
clone_size: many
cdr3_aa: CASSGETGDTDTQYF
cdr3_nt: TGTGCCAGCAGTGGGGAGACAGGTGACACAGATACGCAGTATTTT

d_call: -
cdr3_length: 14
j_call: TRBJ1-1
v_call: TRBV7-9
clone_size: many
cdr3_aa: CASSTHSVNTEAFF
cdr3_nt: TGTGCCAGCAGCACACACTCGGTGAACACTGAAGCTTTCTTT

d_call: -
cdr3_length: 14
j_call: TRBJ1-4
v_call: TRBV11-2
clone_size: many
cdr3_aa: CASSPPGYLEKLFF
cdr3_nt: TGTGCCAGCAGCCCCCCAGGGTACCTAGAAAAACTGTTTTTT

d_call: -
cdr3_length: 15
j_call: TRBJ2-5
v_call: TRBV5-1
clone_size: -
cdr3_aa: CASSFESGQKETQYF
cdr3_nt: TGCGCCAGCAGCTTTGAATCGGGACAAAAAGAGACCCAGTACTTC

d_call: -
cdr3_length: 15
j_call: TRBJ2-5
v_call: TRBV5-1
clone_size: many
cdr3_aa: CASSLVRGFQETQYF
cdr3_nt: TGCGCCAGCAGCTTAGTTCGCGGTTTCCAAGAGACCCAGTACTTC

d_call: -
cdr3_length: 14
j_call: TRBJ2-5
v_call: TRBV5-1
clone_size: few
cdr3_aa: CASSLVVQGGTQYF
cdr3_nt: TGCGCCAGCAGCTTGGTAGTTCAGGGGGGGACCCAGTACTTC

d_call: -
cdr3_length: 13
j_call: TRBJ1-3
v_call: TRBV20-1
clone_size: few
cdr3_aa: CSASRGSGNTIYF
cdr3_nt: TGCAGTGCTAGTCGGGGTTCTGGAAACACCATATATTTT

d_call: -
cdr3_length: 14
j_call: TRBJ2-5
v_call: TRBV28
clone_size: many
cdr3_aa: CASSLYGSQETQYF
cdr3_nt: TGTGCCAGCAGTTTGTACGGCTCACAAGAGACCCAGTACTTC

d_call: -
cdr3_length: 13
j_call: TRBJ2-5
v_call: TRBV10-3
clone_size: few
cdr3_aa: CAIPLGVQETQYF
cdr3_nt: TGTGCCATCCCCCTCGGGGTCCAAGAGACCCAGTACTTC

d_call: TRBD2
cdr3_length: 13
j_call: TRBJ2-1
v_call: TRBV20-1
clone_size: few
cdr3_aa: CSASRGGDNEQFF
cdr3_nt: TGCAGTGCTAGCCGGGGGGGTGACAATGAGCAGTTCTTC

d_call: TRBD2
cdr3_length: 15
j_call: TRBJ2-7
v_call: TRBV20-1
clone_size: few
cdr3_aa: CSAPPGLAGAYEQYF
cdr3_nt: TGCAGTGCCCCCCCGGGACTAGCGGGCGCCTACGAGCAGTACTTC

d_call: -
cdr3_length: 15
j_call: TRBJ2-3
v_call: TRBV7-2
clone_size: few
cdr3_aa: CASSLVGQITDTQYF
cdr3_nt: TGTGCCAGCAGCTTAGTGGGGCAAATCACAGATACGCAGTATTTT

d_call: -
cdr3_length: 15
j_call: TRBJ1-1
v_call: TRBV12-3/TRBV12-4
clone_size: many
cdr3_aa: CASRSTWQGNTEAFF
cdr3_nt: TGTGCCAGCAGATCTACATGGCAGGGGAACACTGAAGCTTTCTTT

d_call: -
cdr3_length: 13
j_call: TRBJ1-6
v_call: TRBV30
clone_size: many
cdr3_aa: CAWNPQKNSPLHF
cdr3_nt: TGTGCCTGGAACCCACAGAAAAATTCACCCCTCCACTTT

d_call: -
cdr3_length: 15
j_call: TRBJ2-1
v_call: TRBV5-1
clone_size: many
cdr3_aa: CASSLDVSSYNEQFF
cdr3_nt: TGCGCCAGCAGCTTGGATGTAAGCTCCTACAATGAGCAGTTCTTC

d_call: TRBD2
cdr3_length: 11
j_call: TRBJ2-7
v_call: TRBV12-3/TRBV12-4
clone_size: many
cdr3_aa: CATTTGGEQYF
cdr3_nt: TGTGCCACCACCACGGGGGGCGAGCAGTACTTC

d_call: -
cdr3_length: 16
j_call: TRBJ1-1
v_call: TRBV5-1
clone_size: many
cdr3_aa: CASSPRRGVGDTEAFF
cdr3_nt: TGCGCCAGCAGCCCCAGACGAGGAGTGGGGGACACTGAAGCTTTCTTT

d_call: TRBD1
cdr3_length: 15
j_call: TRBJ2-2
v_call: TRBV5-1
clone_size: many
cdr3_aa: CASSSAGQGNRELFF
cdr3_nt: TGCGCCAGCAGCTCCGCGGGACAGGGCAATCGGGAGCTGTTTTTT

d_call: -
cdr3_length: 16
j_call: TRBJ1-6
v_call: TRBV9
clone_size: -
cdr3_aa: CASSPRQSSYNSPLHF
cdr3_nt: TGTGCCAGCAGCCCACGACAGAGCTCCTATAATTCACCCCTCCACTTT

d_call: TRBD2
cdr3_length: 16
j_call: TRBJ2-7
v_call: TRBV5-1
clone_size: many
cdr3_aa: CASSWSTSGGRYEQYF
cdr3_nt: TGCGCCAGCAGCTGGAGCACTAGCGGGGGTCGGTACGAGCAGTACTTC

d_call: -
cdr3_length: 13
j_call: TRBJ1-5
v_call: TRBV3-1
clone_size: few
cdr3_aa: CASSQDRGQPQHF
cdr3_nt: TGTGCCAGCAGCCAAGATCGGGGTCAGCCCCAGCATTTT

d_call: -
cdr3_length: 13
j_call: TRBJ2-3
v_call: TRBV29-1
clone_size: many
cdr3_aa: CSVSKEITDTQYF
cdr3_nt: TGCAGCGTATCGAAGGAGATCACAGATACGCAGTATTTT

d_call: TRBD1
cdr3_length: 15
j_call: TRBJ1-5
v_call: TRBV10-3
clone_size: many
cdr3_aa: CAISEGQGRNQPQHF
cdr3_nt: TGTGCCATCAGTGAAGGACAGGGGCGTAATCAGCCCCAGCATTTT

d_call: TRBD2
cdr3_length: 19
j_call: TRBJ2-3
v_call: TRBV20-1
clone_size: -
cdr3_aa: CSARDLGTSNSYGTDTQYF
cdr3_nt: TGCAGTGCTAGAGACCTCGGGACTAGCAATTCCTACGGCACAGATACGCAGTATTTT

d_call: TRBD1
cdr3_length: 14
j_call: TRBJ1-6
v_call: TRBV11-2
clone_size: many
cdr3_aa: CASSPTGGHSPLHF
cdr3_nt: TGTGCCAGCAGCCCAACAGGGGGCCATTCACCCCTCCACTTT

d_call: -
cdr3_length: 13
j_call: TRBJ1-4
v_call: TRBV5-1
clone_size: many
cdr3_aa: CASSSLINEKLFF
cdr3_nt: TGCGCCAGCAGCTCCCTGATTAATGAAAAACTGTTTTTT

d_call: -
cdr3_length: 11
j_call: TRBJ2-5
v_call: TRBV10-3
clone_size: many
cdr3_aa: CAISEGETQYF
cdr3_nt: TGTGCCATCAGTGAGGGGGAGACCCAGTACTTC